This T cell receptor (beta chain) was found in a study of response to subunit inactivated influenza vaccine. V was clipped by 6 bases and J by 0 bases; unmatched bases: 7. This CDR3 contains 16 residues. Germline V CDR1 and CDR2: SQVTM, ANQGSEA. TCRdb recomputed calls from the RT-PCR reads with MiXCR, one row per CDR3 protein. The sample contains a few hundred thousand distinct CDR3 sequences, 10% to 12% of which appear only once. This clonotype was detected only a few times. These data were also reused for a study on T cells expressing NK-cell markers. That source notes: The authors made TCR beta cDNA libraries by 5'RACE template switching. This switching added a universal primer site and UMIs. Within the sequenced cohort of eight donors, seven exhibited HCMV seropositivity and one was seronegative. NKG2C+ dominant clonotypes from roughly 6 donors made up roughly 1.0-7.0% of CD8+ T cells. Expanded NKG2C+ T cell clones had unclear HCMV specificity.

The TCR sequence derives from a man aged 45 to 65 who received an inactivated influenza vaccine. Specimen: PBMCs from blood, collected on the day of vaccination. The chain combines TRBV29-1 with TRBJ2-2, with 10 bases aligning to TRBD2. The CDR3 DNA reads as TGCAGCGTGAGCGGACTAGCGGAGACGAACACCGGGGAGCTGTTTTTT. Translating gives CSVSGLAETNTGELFF.